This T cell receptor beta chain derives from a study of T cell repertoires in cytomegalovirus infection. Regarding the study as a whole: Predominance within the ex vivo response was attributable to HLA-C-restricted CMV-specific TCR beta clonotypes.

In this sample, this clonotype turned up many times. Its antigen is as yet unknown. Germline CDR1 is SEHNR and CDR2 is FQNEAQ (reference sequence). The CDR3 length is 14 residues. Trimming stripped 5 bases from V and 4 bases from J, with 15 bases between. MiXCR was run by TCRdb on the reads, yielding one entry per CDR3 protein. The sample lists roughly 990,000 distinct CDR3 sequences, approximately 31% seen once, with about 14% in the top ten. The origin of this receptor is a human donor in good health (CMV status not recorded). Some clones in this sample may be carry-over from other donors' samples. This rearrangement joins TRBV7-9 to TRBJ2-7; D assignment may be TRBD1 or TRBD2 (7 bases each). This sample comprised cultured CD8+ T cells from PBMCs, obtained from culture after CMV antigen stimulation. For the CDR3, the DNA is TGTGCCAGCAGCCAGGGGGGGAGGCCTTACGAGCAGTACTTC. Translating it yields CASSQGGRPYEQYF.